This T cell receptor (beta chain) derives from a study of technical replicates of blood from a few donors. The length of the CDR3 is 15 residues. The V gene's germline CDR1 is SNHLY and CDR2 FYNNEI. J lost 4 bases, V lost 2 bases, and 5 bases had no gene match. TCRdb's copy holds only in-frame clones and misses some; the assay was immunoSEQ multiplex PCR. The table lists 70,000 to 75,000 clones, over 90% of them singletons. Sequenced: T cells isolated from PBMCs. The rearrangement joins TRBV2 to TRBJ2-1; 7 bases are shared with TRBD2. The receptor was derived from a human donor in good health. CDR3 in amino acids: CASSERAGRYNEQFF. In DNA, the CDR3 is TGTGCCAGCAGTGAAAGAGCGGGACGATACAATGAGCAGTTCTTC.